These 6 T cell receptor beta chains were sequenced from one sample in a study of cytomegalovirus exposure and HLA in healthy donors. Use of 60 Vbeta and 13 Jbeta primers characterized the PCR. Some clones are missing from TCRdb's copy, which holds only in-frame ones; the method was immunoSEQ multiplex PCR. This sample carries 210,000 or so clones, less than 80% of them seen once, and the ten largest clones take about 0.22%. Sequenced input: PBMCs. The receptors originated from a girl aged 2-10 years in good health and CMV-seronegative.

This clone was seen only a few times. The chain couples TRBV6-5 to TRBJ1-1; D gene ambiguous. V was trimmed by 2 bases and J by 5 bases, leaving 12 bases between them. Per germline, CDR1 MNHEY and CDR2 SVGAGI. The CDR3 is made up of 14 amino acids. This chain's CDR3 is CASSYAARGTEAFF. The CDR3 DNA sequence: TGTGCCAGCAGTTACGCCGCCCGGGGAACTGAAGCTTTCTTT.

The V gene is TRBV19, the J gene TRBJ1-3; D is unresolved. V shed 3 bases and J shed 0 bases, with 9 bases lying between them. Germline V gene data show CDR1 as LNHDA and CDR2 as SQIVND (reference sequence). The CDR3 runs to 15 residues. The CDR3 bases are TGTGCCAGTAGTATCGGCAGGTTCTCTGGAAACACCATATATTTT. It codes for CASSIGRFSGNTIYF.

The V and J genes are TRBV5-6 and TRBJ1-2; D is unclear. The CDR3 consists of 12 residues. Germline assignment: CDR1 SGHDT and CDR2 YYEEEE. Deletions cut 0 bases from V and 9 bases from J, with 9 bases between. CDR3 residues: CASSLGPSRYTF. As DNA, the CDR3 is TGTGCCAGCAGCTTGGGGCCCTCCCGCTACACCTTC.

The chain combines TRBV10-3 with TRBJ2-1; TRBD1 matches at 9 bases. This CDR3 has 17 residues. Per the germline V gene, CDR1 is ENHRY and CDR2 is SYGVKD. V was pared by 6 bases and J by 6 bases, with 15 bases of the junction left unmatched. The CDR3 sequence: CAISDRTPGQGPNEQFF. Written as DNA, the CDR3 is TGTGCCATCAGCGACCGGACTCCGGGACAGGGTCCCAATGAGCAGTTCTTC.

This chain connects TRBV27 to TRBJ1-4, with 9 bases fitting TRBD1. The J segment lost 7 bases and the V segment lost 6 bases, leaving 12 bases of the junction unmatched. This CDR3 comprises 16 residues. The germline gives CDR1 MNHEY, CDR2 SMNVEV (reference sequence). The CDR3 bases are TGTGCCAGCAGCAGGAACAGGGGGCAGGTCGGTGAAAAACTGTTTTTT. This sequence encodes CASSRNRGQVGEKLFF.

The V gene is TRBV6-5, the J gene TRBJ2-2; tentative D call: TRBD1 (5 bases). Germline V gene lookup returns CDR1 MNHEY and CDR2 SVGAGI. Trimming took 2 bases from V and 5 from J, leaving 9 bases between them. The CDR3 runs 14 residues. The CDR3 here is CASSYERGTGELFF. The DNA for the CDR3 is TGTGCCAGCAGTTACGAAAGGGGTACCGGGGAGCTGTTTTTT.